This T cell receptor beta chain comes out of a study of blood T cell repertoires in COVID-19. At the level of the study: The analysed material was cDNA or gDNA that came from T cells, B-cell-depleted T cells, or PBMCs.

V was clipped by 2 bases and J by 3 bases, with 9 bases between them. The CDR3 is made up of 14 amino acids. CDR1 is SGHTS and CDR2 is YDEGEE in the germline V gene. Authors' data handling: Nucleated cell number was recorded as an estimate derived from reference gene primer amplification. Sequencing was performed with immunoSEQ multiplex PCR; in TCRdb, only in-frame clones are kept and a portion is missing. That table furnishes V, J and clone size, whereas the DNA furnished D and trimming. The sample has under 150,000 clones, about four fifths seen once. Sample: peripheral blood. This chain connects TRBV5-8 to TRBJ1-3; the D is unclear. This clonotype was obtained from a man aged 40-55 years with active or convalescent COVID-19. CDR3 sequence reads: CASSFETFGNTIYF. For the CDR3, the DNA is TGTGCCAGCAGCTTCGAGACTTTTGGAAACACCATATATTTT.